Only a few counts were recorded for the clone carrying this TCR beta chain. The source of the sample is a study of T cell repertoires in aging, cancer and after chemotherapy. Peripheral blood genomic DNA, not sorted cells or RNA, was the template. The CDR3 runs to 15 residues. Trimming stripped 3 bases from V and 2 bases from J, with 10 bases between. CDR1 is ENHRY and CDR2 is SYGVKD in the germline V gene. A mixed TRB-A/B primer pool amplified rearranged TRB by multiplex touch-down PCR. In TCRdb, the multiplex PCR reads were re-called with MiXCR into one record per CDR3 protein. Of over 4,500 distinct CDR3 sequences detected, around 30% appear once; the ten largest clones hold 5.5% to 6%.

The sample taken for sequencing was blood. The TCR sequence derives from a human donor in good health. The J gene is TRBJ2-2, the V gene TRBV10-3; possibly TRBD1 for D (5 bases). CDR3 in amino acids: CAISDRAANTGELFF. The DNA for the CDR3 is TGTGCCATCAGTGACAGGGCAGCTAACACCGGGGAGCTGTTTTTT.